One TCR beta chain is described in this entry. The data were taken from a study of control samples from healthy donors and cancer patients. CDR3 length: 14 amino acids. Trimming removed 2 bases at V and 3 bases at J, with 11 bases between. Germline lookup yields CDR1 MNHEY and CDR2 SVGAGI. Data came from immunoSEQ multiplex PCR; TCRdb stores just in-frame clones and leaves some out. Of fewer than 500,000 clones detected, 90% appear once; the ten largest clones hold more than 6%. The chain recombines TRBV6-5 with TRBJ2-7, with D perhaps matching TRBD2 (5 bases). This TCR was recovered from a man between 40 and 49 years old with head and neck cancer. Sequenced input: PBMCs. The CDR3, as DNA: TGTGCCAGCAGTTACGAGAGGGCATACTACGAGCAGTACTTC. Encoded protein: CASSYERAYYEQYF.